This section outlines one T cell receptor (beta chain) sequence together with its context. The table lists this clonotype with a few counts. Its specific antigen is unknown. No base qualities exist here, and no much larger clone lies one base off it. This specimen belongs to a study of response to subunit inactivated influenza vaccine (dated by TCRdb to 2017 to 2018). In the study overall: Deep quantitative profiling of the T cell receptor repertoire was used in the study to follow responses to a trivalent subunit inactivated influenza vaccine.

At the junction V is shortened by 7 bases and J by 2 bases; bases outside the gene matches: 3. CDR1 MNHNY and CDR2 SVGAGI are derived from the germline V gene (reference sequence). Measured from the cysteine to the phenylalanine, the CDR3 is 13 residues long. Just CDR3 DNA is preserved here, 39 bases in frame from base 1. Results the study describes overall, beyond this receptor: The authors proposed that each seasonal influenza vaccination may bring in only a limited number of new T cells.

Library preparation used RT-PCR. TCRdb names Illumina HiSeq 2500 as the instrument used. TCRdb itself trimmed the public reads at Q25 with fastp, ran MiXCR and retained productive beta chains. For every CDR3 protein sequence, its rows merge into one entry that carries the most common genes and DNA. Present in this sample are 500,000 to 550,000 distinct CDR3 sequences, about 7.2% of which were seen just once. Roughly 14% of the sample rests with the top ten. This material consisted of PBMCs from blood, taken about 24 months after vaccination. The rearranged segments are TRBV6-6 and TRBJ2-3, and 7 junctional nucleotides match TRBD2. This clonotype was sampled from a man aged 50-75 years who received an inactivated influenza vaccine. Donor details come from another sample of the same person, matched by shared clones. CDR3 sequence: CASMAGDTDTQYF. The DNA sequence is as follows: TGTGCCAGCATGGCGGGAGACACAGATACGCAGTATTTT.